One sample yielded the 28 T cell receptor beta chains listed below, sequenced in a study of T cells in localized non-small cell lung cancer. The data were produced by immunoSEQ multiplex PCR, yet TCRdb's version contains in-frame clones alone and is incomplete. The table includes a few thousand clones, 30% to 40% detected once. The sequences come from lung tumor tissue, collected before any cancer treatment. The receptor set was obtained from a man aged 35-75 years with stage II lung adenocarcinoma.

Details on this clone: One end of the junction fails to match germline, which may point to a read error. The chain has TRBV29-1 and TRBJ1-2; D is ambiguous. CDR3 size: 14 residues. CDR1 SQVTM and CDR2 ANQGSEA come from the germline V gene. This chain's CDR3 is CSAADPPMTYGYTF. CDR3 nucleotide sequence: TGCAGCGCCGCGGACCCTCCTATGACCTATGGCTACACCTTT.

V and J are TRBV18 and TRBJ2-5; D uncertain. Germline V CDR1 and CDR2: KGHSH, LQKENI. CDR3 length: 13 residues. The germline V and J ends were trimmed by 6 bases and 0 bases, with 8 bases remaining between them. CDR3 region: CASSLEHQETQYF. DNA of the CDR3: TGTGCCAGCTCTCTAGAGCACCAAGAGACCCAGTACTTC.

This clone has just a few counts. The chain links TRBV6-8 to TRBJ1-1; TRBD1 agrees at 8 bases. There are 13 residues in the CDR3. Germline values: CDR1 MNHGY, CDR2 SAAAGT. With 6 bases clipped from V and 4 bases from J, the junction kept 4 bases outside the gene matches. The CDR3 sequence: CASRQGVGTEAFF. DNA of the CDR3: TGTGCCAGCAGACAGGGGGTAGGCACTGAAGCTTTCTTT.

This sequence joins TRBV19 and TRBJ1-2; 9 nucleotides match TRBD1. CDR1 is LNHDA and CDR2 is SQIVND in the germline V gene (reference sequence). The trim removed 5 bases at V and 4 bases at J, leaving 2 bases unmatched. This CDR3 has 13 residues. CDR3 nucleotide sequence: TGTGCCAGTAGTGTACAGGGGGCCTATGGCTACACCTTC. Translated: CASSVQGAYGYTF. Using reference TRBV19 and TRBJ1-2 for the parts outside the CDR3, the full variable domain is DGGITQSPKYLFRKEGQNVTLSCEQNLNHDAMYWYRQDPGQGLRLIYYSQIVNDFQKGDIAEGYSVSREKKESFPLTVTSAQKNPTAFYLCASSVQGAYGYTFGSGTRLTVV.

This clone was seen more than once but under ten times. The chain has TRBV6-8 and TRBJ2-1, with D perhaps given as TRBD1 or TRBD2 (5 bases each). CDR1 and CDR2 (germline): MNHGY, SAAAGT. The CDR3 loop spans 16 amino acids. V shed 2 bases and J shed 0 bases, with 11 bases lying between them. The CDR3 here is CASSYGGRGSYNEQFF. For the CDR3, the DNA is TGTGCCAGCAGTTACGGGGGAAGGGGCTCCTACAATGAGCAGTTCTTC.

The rearrangement uses TRBV15 and TRBJ1-1; no clear D gene. The CDR3 has 18 residues. V was shortened by 2 bases and J by 0 bases, with 19 bases between the two germline ends. CDR1 and CDR2 from the germline V gene are LNHNV and YYDKDF (reference sequence). In DNA, the CDR3 is TGTGCCACCAGCAGAAAATGGACGGGCGGCGGTATGAACACTGAAGCTTTCTTT. It translates to CATSRKWTGGGMNTEAFF.

The chain couples TRBV10-3 to TRBJ2-1; 9 bases match TRBD1. This CDR3 has 14 residues. Germline CDR1 reads ENHRY; CDR2 reads SYGVKD. The J segment lost 5 bases and the V segment lost 9 bases, leaving 8 bases of the junction unmatched. The DNA for the CDR3 is TGTGCCATGAAGGAGGGACAGGGCAACAATGAGCAGTTCTTC. The encoded protein is CAMKEGQGNNEQFF.

The genes are TRBV29-1 and TRBJ2-1; either TRBD1 or TRBD2 may fit D (7 bases each). The CDR3 totals 14 residues. Germline CDR1 SQVTM, CDR2 ANQGSEA. Trimming removed 5 bases at V and 12 bases at J, with 23 bases between. This CDR3 reads CSVTGGEGAEPQFF. The CDR3, as DNA: TGCAGCGTTACCGGCGGGGAGGGGGCCGAACCGCAGTTCTTC.

The V call is TRBV28, the J call TRBJ1-4; 7 bases fit TRBD1. V lost 5 bases and J lost 6; bases outside the gene matches: 3. CDR1 and CDR2 from the germline V gene are MDHEN and SYDVKM. CDR3 length: 13 residues. The CDR3 reads CASSRGTDEKLFF. The CDR3 coding sequence is TGTGCCAGCAGTCGTGGGACAGATGAAAAACTGTTTTTT.

This clone was counted only a few times. This chain uses TRBV28 with TRBJ2-2, with 7 bases that match TRBD2. The V and J ends lost 5 bases and 5 bases, in that order; junction bases with no gene match: 17. This CDR3 spans 18 amino acids. Germline CDR1 and CDR2: MDHEN and SYDVKM. The DNA for the CDR3 is TGTGCCAGCAGTCCCCCGAGGGACGGGGGGACCGGAACCGGGGAGCTGTTTTTT. Protein: CASSPPRDGGTGTGELFF.

This clone rates as medium-sized. This chain joins TRBV6-8 and TRBJ2-7; 9 nucleotides line up with TRBD2. Per germline, CDR1 MNHGY and CDR2 SAAAGT. The CDR3 totals 14 residues. V lost 2 bases to trimming and J lost 3 bases; unmatched junction nucleotides: 2. CDR3: CASSYRRGGYEQYF. DNA of the CDR3: TGTGCCAGCAGTTACAGGCGGGGGGGCTACGAGCAGTACTTC.

In this sample, this clone is medium-sized. The rearrangement joins TRBV6-7 to TRBJ2-5; D might be TRBD2 (5 bases). TRBV6-7 qualifies as an ORF whose function is uncertain. The V gene lost 5 bases and the J gene lost 3 bases, with 10 bases spanning the gap. The CDR3 runs to 13 residues. DNA for the CDR3: TGTGCCAGCAGTAGGGCTAGCAAAGAGACCCAGTACTTC. This translates into CASSRASKETQYF.

The chain is built from TRBV9 and TRBJ1-3, with D tentatively TRBD1 (6 bases). V lost 5 bases and J 4 bases, leaving 16 bases between the germline ends. Germline CDR1 and CDR2: SGDLS and YYNGEE. This CDR3 has 15 residues. This chain's CDR3 is CASSPNPGQGNTIYF. The DNA of the CDR3 is TGTGCCAGCAGTCCGAACCCGGGACAAGGAAACACCATATATTTT. The full variable domain, rest sourced from reference TRBV9 and TRBJ1-3, is DSGVTQTPKHLITATGQRVTLRCSPRSGDLSVYWYQQSLDQGLQFLIQYYNGEERAKGNILERFSAQQFPDLHSELNLSSLELGDSALYFCASSPNPGQGNTIYFGEGSWLTVV.

This clone was recorded once. The chain uses TRBV29-1 and TRBJ1-1; the match to TRBD1 covers 10 bases. The germline gives CDR1 SQVTM, CDR2 ANQGSEA. V gave up 5 bases and J gave up 7 bases; unmatched junction bases: 10. The CDR3 loop spans 14 amino acids. The CDR3 reads CSVNSWGQGREAFF. In DNA form, the CDR3 reads TGCAGCGTTAACTCCTGGGGACAGGGGCGTGAAGCTTTCTTT. The complete variable domain, with remaining parts taken from reference TRBV29-1 and TRBJ1-1, reads SAVISQKPSRDICQRGTSLTIQCQVDSQVTMMFWYRQQPGQSLTLIATANQGSEATYESGFVIDKFPISRPNLTFSTLTVSNMSPEDSSIYLCSVNSWGQGREAFFGQGTRLTVV.

The gene calls are TRBV14 and TRBJ2-1, with D possibly being TRBD2 (5 bases). Germline lookup yields CDR1 SGHDN and CDR2 FVKESK. This CDR3 region has 16 residues. Between the trimmed V and J ends, which lost 8 bases and 8 bases, there was a span of 25 bases. CDR3 residues: CASSPALAGFTDEQFF. The DNA for the CDR3 is TGTGCCAGCTCCCCCGCGCTAGCAGGTTTTACAGATGAGCAGTTCTTC.

The J gene is TRBJ1-3, the V gene TRBV15; D unclear. V was trimmed by 0 bases and J by 4 bases, leaving 19 bases between them. This CDR3 has 18 amino acids. CDR1 is LNHNV and CDR2 is YYDKDF in the germline V gene (reference sequence). CDR3 coding DNA: TGTGCCACCAGCAGAGATCCTACCGATGAAATCGAAGGAAACACCATATATTTT. Translating it yields CATSRDPTDEIEGNTIYF.

The chain links TRBV14 to TRBJ2-7, with 7 bases that match TRBD1. Germline CDR1 and CDR2: SGHDN and FVKESK. Trimming at V came to 0 bases and at J to 6 bases, leaving 8 bases not matched to a gene. CDR3 length: 15 amino acids. CDR3 in DNA: TGTGCCAGCAGCCAAGAAGGGGCAGGGGGTCTCGAGCAGTACTTC. This translates into CASSQEGAGGLEQYF.

In DNA form, the CDR3 reads TGCGCCAGCAGCTCATTGGCGGGGGAATACGAGCAGTACTTC. Its protein product is CASSSLAGEYEQYF. This sequence joins TRBV5-1 and TRBJ2-7; 7 nucleotides align to TRBD2. J gave up 4 bases and V 3 bases, and 7 bases lay outside the gene matches. Per the germline V gene, CDR1 is SGHRS and CDR2 is YFSETQ. CDR3 length: 14 residues.

By sample share, this clone is medium-sized. The chain is built from TRBV11-3 and TRBJ1-2, with a tentative D call TRBD1 (6 bases). Trimming cost V 6 bases and J 4 bases, with 18 bases left between them. The CDR3 covers 15 residues. Germline V CDR1 and CDR2: SGHNT, YENEEA. The CDR3 loop reads CASSFTGPSSYGYTF. DNA of the CDR3: TGTGCCAGCAGTTTCACAGGGCCCTCATCCTATGGCTACACCTTC.

This clone counts as medium-sized. V is TRBV6-8 and J is TRBJ2-3; 12 nucleotides match TRBD2. The junction had 5 bases not matched to a gene; V was cut back by 4 bases and J by 6 bases. There are 15 residues in the CDR3. CDR1 is MNHGY and CDR2 is SAAAGT in the germline V gene. The DNA of the CDR3 is TGTGCCAGCAGTTCATCTAGCGGGGGGGCCGATACGCAGTATTTT. Its translation is CASSSSSGGADTQYF.

This clone is deemed medium-sized (0.01 to 0.1%). V and J are TRBV4-1 and TRBJ2-7; 9 bases map to TRBD2. Germline trimming cut 0 bases from V and 3 bases from J; bases unmatched to any gene: 6. CDR1 is MGHRA, CDR2 YSYEKL, per germline. The length of the CDR3 is 16 residues. The CDR3 spells CASSQDRRGGNYEQYF. The CDR3 DNA sequence: TGCGCCAGCAGCCAAGATCGGCGGGGGGGTAACTACGAGCAGTACTTC.

V gene TRBV19 combines with J gene TRBJ2-1; 8 nucleotides agree with TRBD2. From germline, CDR1 is LNHDA and CDR2 SQIVND (reference sequence). Losses at the gene ends were 0 bases for V and 8 bases for J; bases not matched to a gene: 3. This CDR3 region has 14 residues. The CDR3 DNA reads as TGTGCCAGTAGTATAGAGGGACTAGGGGATGAGCAGTTCTTC. Its protein product is CASSIEGLGDEQFF.

The chain joins TRBV5-1 to TRBJ1-3, with D unclear. Trimming removed 1 base from V and 4 bases from J, with 15 bases in between. Germline values: CDR1 SGHRS, CDR2 YFSETQ. The CDR3 has 16 residues. In nucleotides, the CDR3 is TGCGCCAGCAGCTTGTCAGCCTCTCGGACGGGAAACACCATATATTTT. This translates into CASSLSASRTGNTIYF.

The chain recombines TRBV9 with TRBJ2-7; maybe TRBD2 (6 bases). Between the trimmed V and J ends, which lost 5 bases and 4 bases, there was a span of 13 bases. From germline, CDR1 is SGDLS and CDR2 YYNGEE. The CDR3 sequence is 13 residues long. The DNA of the CDR3 is TGTGCCAGCAGTTTCCCAGGGAGGTACGAGCAGTACTTC. This encodes CASSFPGRYEQYF. The full variable domain, rest sourced from reference TRBV9 and TRBJ2-7, is DSGVTQTPKHLITATGQRVTLRCSPRSGDLSVYWYQQSLDQGLQFLIQYYNGEERAKGNILERFSAQQFPDLHSELNLSSLELGDSALYFCASSFPGRYEQYFGPGTRLTVT.

This clone was counted only a few times. The chain is built from TRBV5-1 and TRBJ2-1; 11 bases map to TRBD2. CDR3 length: 15 residues. The germline gives CDR1 SGHRS, CDR2 YFSETQ. Trimming cost V 2 bases and J 5 bases; bases outside gene matches: 3. The CDR3 DNA reads TGCGCCAGCAGCTTACCACTAGCGGGGGACAATGAGCAGTTCTTC. It yields the protein CASSLPLAGDNEQFF.

The chain employs TRBV10-3 and TRBJ1-2, with D possibly matching TRBD1 (5 bases). V lost 0 bases and J 6 bases, leaving 17 bases between the germline ends. This CDR3 region has 16 residues. Germline V gene sequence: CDR1 ENHRY, CDR2 SYGVKD. DNA of the CDR3: TGTGCCATCAGTGAGTCGAAAGTTGCAGGGCTGGATGGCTACACCTTC. It translates to CAISESKVAGLDGYTF.

This clone is large (0.1 to 1%) by share. V usage is TRBV11-3 and J usage is TRBJ2-5; TRBD1 might be the D (6 bases). The CDR3 contains 16 residues. V lost 5 bases, J lost 1 base, and 17 bases lay in between. Germline CDR1 is SGHNT and CDR2 is YENEEA. The CDR3 protein is CASSQGDRPGQETQYF. The CDR3 DNA reads TGTGCCAGCAGCCAAGGAGACAGGCCGGGCCAAGAGACCCAGTACTTC.

The DNA for the CDR3 is TGTGCCAGTAGTTATTCTGGGATTTATGGCTACACCTTC. Residues: CASSYSGIYGYTF. The rearrangement uses TRBV19 and TRBJ1-2; unclear D gene. Germline V gene sequence: CDR1 LNHDA, CDR2 SQIVND (reference sequence). The CDR3 loop spans 13 amino acids. V was shortened by 5 bases and J by 5 bases, with 12 bases between the two germline ends. Supplemented by reference TRBV19 and TRBJ1-2, the full variable domain reads DGGITQSPKYLFRKEGQNVTLSCEQNLNHDAMYWYRQDPGQGLRLIYYSQIVNDFQKGDIAEGYSVSREKKESFPLTVTSAQKNPTAFYLCASSYSGIYGYTFGSGTRLTVV.